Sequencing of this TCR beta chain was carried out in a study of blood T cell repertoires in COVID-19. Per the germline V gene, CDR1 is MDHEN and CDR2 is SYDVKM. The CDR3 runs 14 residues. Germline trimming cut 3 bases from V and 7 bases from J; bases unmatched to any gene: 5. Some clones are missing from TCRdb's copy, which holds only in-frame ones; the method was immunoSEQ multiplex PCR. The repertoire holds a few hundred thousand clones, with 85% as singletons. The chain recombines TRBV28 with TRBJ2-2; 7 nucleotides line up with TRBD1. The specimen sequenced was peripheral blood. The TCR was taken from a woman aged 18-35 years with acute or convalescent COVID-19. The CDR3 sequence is CASSFRQGFGELFF. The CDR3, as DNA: TGTGCCAGCAGTTTTCGACAGGGTTTCGGGGAGCTGTTTTTT.